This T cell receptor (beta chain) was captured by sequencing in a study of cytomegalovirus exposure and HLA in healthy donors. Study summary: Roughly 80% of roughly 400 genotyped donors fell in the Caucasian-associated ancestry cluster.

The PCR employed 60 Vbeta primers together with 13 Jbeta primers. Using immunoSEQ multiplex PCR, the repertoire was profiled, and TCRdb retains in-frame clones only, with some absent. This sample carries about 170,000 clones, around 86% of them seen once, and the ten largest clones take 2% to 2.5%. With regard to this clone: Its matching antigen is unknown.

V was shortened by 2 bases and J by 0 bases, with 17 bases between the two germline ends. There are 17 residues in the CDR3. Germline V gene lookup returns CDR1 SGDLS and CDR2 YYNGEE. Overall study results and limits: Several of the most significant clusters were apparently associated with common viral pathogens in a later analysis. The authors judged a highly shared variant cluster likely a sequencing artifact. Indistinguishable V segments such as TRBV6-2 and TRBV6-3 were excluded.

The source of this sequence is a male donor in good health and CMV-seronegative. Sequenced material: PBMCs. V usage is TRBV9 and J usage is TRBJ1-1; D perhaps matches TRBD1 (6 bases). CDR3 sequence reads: CASSVPWGGGMNTEAFF. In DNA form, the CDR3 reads TGTGCCAGCAGCGTGCCCTGGGGCGGGGGCATGAACACTGAAGCTTTCTTT.